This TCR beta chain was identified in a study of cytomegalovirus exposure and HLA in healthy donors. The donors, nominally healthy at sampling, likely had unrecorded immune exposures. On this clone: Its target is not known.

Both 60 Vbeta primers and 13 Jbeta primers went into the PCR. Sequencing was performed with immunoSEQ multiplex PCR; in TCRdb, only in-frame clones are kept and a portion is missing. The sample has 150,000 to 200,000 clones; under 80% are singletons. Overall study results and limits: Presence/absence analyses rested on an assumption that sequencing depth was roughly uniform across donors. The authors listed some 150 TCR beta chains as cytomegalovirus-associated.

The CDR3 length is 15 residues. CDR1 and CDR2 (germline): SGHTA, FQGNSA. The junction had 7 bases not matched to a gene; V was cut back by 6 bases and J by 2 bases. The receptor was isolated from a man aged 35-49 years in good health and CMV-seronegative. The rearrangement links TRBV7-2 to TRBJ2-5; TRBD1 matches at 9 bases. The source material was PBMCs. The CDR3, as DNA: TGTGCCAGCAGGCGCGGGACAGGGACGCAAGAGACCCAGTACTTC. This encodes CASRRGTGTQETQYF.